This passage covers 14 T cell receptor beta chains from one sample sequenced in a study of cytomegalovirus exposure and HLA in healthy donors (dated by TCRdb to 2017 to 2019). Library generation was performed with the immunoSEQ multiplex PCR assay. The multiplex PCR relied on a mix of 60 forward primers for TCR Vbeta segments and 13 reverse primers for TCR Jbeta segments. TCRdb's version of the immuneACCESS table is confined to in-frame rearrangements and falls short of the full clone set. An unresolved V gene accounts for under half of the shortfall where checked; the remainder is of unknown origin. The sample table lists more than 75,000 clones, roughly three quarters of them with a count of one. 14% to 15% of the sample rests with the top ten. The material sequenced was PBMCs. The receptors were sampled from a woman aged 40 to 49 in good health and CMV-seropositive.

J is TRBJ2-7 and V is TRBV5-4; maybe TRBD2 (6 bases). V was trimmed by 2 bases and J by 2 bases, leaving 11 bases between them. Germline lookup yields CDR1 SGHNT and CDR2 YYREEE (reference sequence). The CDR3 is 14 amino acids. The CDR3 sequence: CASSFGGVTYEQYF. The CDR3 DNA reads as TGTGCCAGCAGCTTTGGCGGGGTGACCTACGAGCAGTACTTC.

CDR3 residues: CASSPLPGVSEAFF. The CDR3 nucleotides read TGTGCCAGCTCACCACTCCCGGGGGTCTCTGAAGCTTTCTTT. This chain uses TRBV18 with TRBJ1-1; tentatively, D is TRBD1 (5 bases). Trimming left V 1 base short and J 6 bases short, with 12 bases between. Per the germline V gene, CDR1 is KGHSH and CDR2 is LQKENI. CDR3 length equals 14 residues.

This chain joins TRBV15 and TRBJ1-1; D unclear. Deletions cut 6 bases from V and 6 bases from J, with 8 bases between. CDR1 is LNHNV, CDR2 YYDKDF, per germline (reference sequence). The CDR3 extends over 11 amino acids. In DNA form, the CDR3 reads TGTGCCACCAGTCCGGTCGCTGAAGCTTTCTTT. Protein product: CATSPVAEAFF.

This rearrangement joins TRBV7-9 to TRBJ1-5; D remains ambiguous. Deletions cut 5 bases from V and 4 bases from J, with 18 bases between. CDR1 is SEHNR and CDR2 is FQNEAQ in the germline V gene (reference sequence). This CDR3 contains 16 residues. The CDR3 here is CASSPDSRGRNQPQHF. In DNA, the CDR3 is TGTGCCAGCAGCCCTGATTCCCGGGGTCGGAATCAGCCCCAGCATTTT.

The J gene is TRBJ1-2, the V gene TRBV28; TRBD1 is a possible D gene (6 bases). This CDR3 spans 14 amino acids. Germline V gene sequence: CDR1 MDHEN, CDR2 SYDVKM. V dropped 6 bases and J dropped 7 bases, with 18 bases sitting between them. CDR3 sequence reads: CASSLPGTRIGYTF. The CDR3 DNA sequence: TGTGCCAGCAGCTTACCCGGGACACGGATTGGCTACACCTTC.

The chain combines TRBV14 with TRBJ1-1, with 7 bases lining up with TRBD1. The CDR3 length is 15 residues. V was clipped by 1 base and J by 5 bases; unmatched bases: 7. Looked up from germline, CDR1 is SGHDN and CDR2 is FVKESK. CDR3 region: CASSQVRGQTTEAFF. Here the CDR3 DNA reads TGTGCCAGCAGCCAAGTCCGGGGACAGACGACTGAAGCTTTCTTT.

This rearrangement joins TRBV28 to TRBJ2-7; no reliable D call. This CDR3 has 16 residues. Deletions cut 8 bases from V and 6 bases from J, with 26 bases between. Germline CDR1 is MDHEN and CDR2 is SYDVKM. CDR3 sequence: CASGSTPFAATREQYF. The CDR3 DNA reads as TGTGCCAGCGGAAGTACCCCCTTTGCGGCTACGCGCGAGCAGTACTTC. The variable domain in full, with the rest retrieved from reference TRBV28 and TRBJ2-7, is DVKVTQSSRYLVKRTGEKVFLECVQDMDHENMFWYRQDPGLGLRLIYFSYDVKMKEKGDIPEGYSVSREKKERFSLILESASTNQTSMYLCASGSTPFAATREQYFGPGTRLTVT.

The rearrangement links TRBV7-9 to TRBJ1-6; D may be TRBD1 (5 bases). V was pared by 5 bases and J by 2 bases, with 10 bases between. CDR1 and CDR2 (germline): SEHNR, FQNEAQ (reference sequence). There are 15 residues in the CDR3. The CDR3 reads CASSATETYNSPLHF. The CDR3 DNA is TGTGCCAGCAGCGCGACAGAGACCTATAATTCACCCCTCCACTTT.

The chain couples TRBV2 to TRBJ2-7; weak D call: TRBD2 (7 bases). The CDR3 is 16 residues long. Trimming pared 3 bases from V and 2 bases from J, leaving 17 bases between. Germline V gives CDR1 SNHLY, CDR2 FYNNEI. Here the CDR3 DNA reads TGTGCCAGCAGTGAGGGCAGAGGGGGGGTGACCTACGAGCAGTACTTC. This translates into CASSEGRGGVTYEQYF.

The chain combines TRBV2 with TRBJ1-1; perhaps TRBD1 as D (6 bases). Trimming removed 9 bases at V and 0 bases at J, with 11 bases between. The germline CDR1 and CDR2 sequences are SNHLY and FYNNEI. The CDR3 spans 13 residues. CDR3 amino acids: CASNRVMNTEAFF. CDR3 nucleotides: TGTGCCAGTAACAGGGTTATGAACACTGAAGCTTTCTTT.

The chain has TRBV19 and TRBJ2-2, with unresolved D. The V end lost 9 bases, the J end lost 2 bases, and 7 bases lay between the germline ends. The CDR3 runs 12 residues. Germline CDR1 is LNHDA and CDR2 is SQIVND (reference sequence). Written as DNA, the CDR3 is TGTGCCAGCACCAGAAACACCGGGGAGCTGTTTTTT. Translation gives CASTRNTGELFF.

This clone was counted between two and nine times. The chain is built from TRBV19 and TRBJ1-5; perhaps TRBD1 as D (6 bases). There are 12 residues in the CDR3. V was trimmed by 5 bases and J by 9 bases, leaving 11 bases between them. The germline V gene encodes CDR1 LNHDA and CDR2 SQIVND (reference sequence). CDR3 nucleotides: TGTGCCAGTAGTTTGACAGGAGGGCCCCAGCATTTT. This encodes CASSLTGGPQHF. The full variable domain, in which reference TRBV19 and TRBJ1-5 provide the parts outside the CDR3, is DGGITQSPKYLFRKEGQNVTLSCEQNLNHDAMYWYRQDPGQGLRLIYYSQIVNDFQKGDIAEGYSVSREKKESFPLTVTSAQKNPTAFYLCASSLTGGPQHFGDGTRLSIL.

This chain links TRBV7-2 with TRBJ2-3; the match to TRBD2 covers 8 bases. The CDR3 sequence is 15 residues long. Germline CDR1 reads SGHTA; CDR2 reads FQGNSA. Trimming at V came to 4 bases and at J to 5 bases, leaving 8 bases not matched to a gene. The CDR3 nucleotides read TGTGCCAGCAGCTCCCCGAGCGGGAGAATAGATACGCAGTATTTT. Amino acids: CASSSPSGRIDTQYF. The whole variable domain, filled in from reference TRBV7-2 and TRBJ2-3, reads GAGVSQSPSNKVTEKGKDVELRCDPISGHTALYWYRQSLGQGLEFLIYFQGNSAPDKSGLPSDRFSAERTGGSVSTLTIQRTQQEDSAVYLCASSSPSGRIDTQYFGPGTRLTVL.

Remarks on this clone: The CDR3 carries no conserved terminal phenylalanine or tryptophan, so it likely arises from a read error. V is TRBV2 and J is TRBJ1-3; D unclear. In germline, CDR1 is SNHLY, CDR2 FYNNEI. V lost 7 bases and J 6 bases, leaving 7 bases between the germline ends. The CDR3 runs 11 residues. This CDR3 reads CASKAANTIYV. CDR3 nucleotides: TGTGCCAGCAAGGCGGCAAACACCATATATGTT.